This T cell receptor beta chain was identified in a study of human T cells and chemical hapten exposure (dated by TCRdb to about 2021). For context, the study as a whole: For sensitization, 2% DPC in acetone was applied to a roughly 2 cm by roughly 2 cm area of upper inner arm skin. Blood samples were taken from patients before sensitization (week 0) and at 2, 6 and about 24 weeks after DPC sensitization. Alopecia areata with under or over 50% scalp involvement, alopecia totalis and alopecia universalis were represented in the patient cohort, which was mostly female. Patch testing on the upper back used Finn chambers containing 0.01% DPC, with scoring done after 6 days according to International Contact Dermatitis Research Group standards. Libraries were pooled for sequencing, and variation in per-sample TCR yields was attributed mainly to small differences in library volumes within the pool. Throughout the study period of roughly 24 weeks, patients also received therapeutic DPC doses to the scalp every week. For TCR sequencing, blood came from about 28 alopecia patients at anywhere from one to four time points (pre-sensitization, 2, 6 and 24 weeks). In alopecia patients, the study followed how the peripheral blood TCR repertoire changed in vivo over primary and secondary sensitization to diphenylcyclopropenone (DPC), a hapten.

Study-wide findings and limitations: Expanded TCRs formed significantly more large CDR3 similarity clusters than pre-sensitization or healthy control sets, consistent with antigen-driven responses. Because all patients had alopecia, a presumed autoimmune disease, the immune response of the patients might differ from that of healthy individuals. After repeated subsampling, the strength of the expansion versus patch-test correlation and the threshold at which it became significant changed. The number of PT1 expanded TCRs positively correlated with patch test score, significant at thresholds 8, 16 and 32 but not 4. DPC sensitization did not change how many TCRs were above 1 in 1000 frequency, and no evidence was found of alterations in global repertoire structure.

This clonotype has a handful of counts. What this receptor recognizes is not known. Base qualities are not at hand, and no much larger clone is one base apart. Libraries were prepared through RACE. For sequencing, a NextSeq 500 was employed. During library preparation, unique molecular identifiers were attached to individual cDNA molecules so that TCRs could be counted in a quantitative, reproducible way. From each blood RNA sample, both TCR alpha and TCR beta chains were sequenced. Under the source paper's analysis protocol: Samples had a median of around 92,000 TCRs, with a range from about 23,224 to 750,000. The Decombinator software suite was used to annotate the V, J and CDR3 of the TCR reads. Every sample was subsampled to the same number of TCRs (28,000) for the PS versus PT1 abundance plots. Expanded TCRs were defined as absent before sensitization and observed at least eight times at the 2-week time point. TCRdb passed the public sequencing reads through fastp at Q25 and MiXCR, retaining productive beta sequences. CDR3 protein sequences are deduplicated, and each keeps its most common genes and DNA. These V and J calls derive from TCRdb rather than the authors' analysis. For this sample there are 350,000 to 400,000 distinct CDR3 sequences; roughly 4.6% appear just once. The top ten hold 2% to 3% of the sample.

The sample's time point label is to be understood as: pre-sensitization, week 0. What this sample's treatment or condition label stands for: therapeutic diphenylcyclopropenone sensitization with weekly scalp DPC. At each patch-test visit, blood was drawn before the patch test was applied. Patients were considered eligible if aged 18 to 70, diagnosed with alopecia and deemed suitable for DPC therapy, and patients were excluded if pregnant. Total RNA was extracted from unfractionated whole blood that had been collected in Tempus Blood RNA tubes. From cysteine to phenylalanine, the CDR3 is 12 amino acids long. Solely the CDR3 DNA is kept, with 36 bases framed from the first base. V loses 5 bases of germline sequence and J loses 3 bases, and the interval between the two ends is 8 bases. CDR1 and CDR2, looked up from the germline V gene, are SGHDN and FVKESK.

Specimen: whole blood, collected in connection with sensitization to the hapten diphenylcyclopropenone (DPC). The clonotype was recovered from a woman aged 45 to 65 with alopecia areata. Some clones in this sample may be carry-over from other donors' samples. The chain couples TRBV14 to TRBJ2-7, with no D gene named confidently. In nucleotide form, the sequence is TGTGCCAGCAGCATCTCCAACTACGAGCAGTACTTC. Translated, it reads CASSISNYEQYF.